The clone carrying this T cell receptor (beta chain) showed up many times. Its matching antigen is unknown. These data are taken from a study of CD8+CD57+ T cells in acquired aplastic anemia. Patients included in sequencing had previously demonstrated CD8+CD57+ cell expansion by flow cytometry. Study conclusions and caveats: Both patients and controls carried the same twenty-nine CD8+ CDR3 sequences.

CDR3 and TCR beta VDJ profiling relied on genomic DNA as the template. Using its own MiXCR run on the reads, TCRdb lists one record per CDR3 protein. The repertoire holds around 290,000 distinct CDR3 sequences, with 45% to 65% as singletons. In germline, CDR1 is SGHNT, CDR2 YENEEA. The CDR3 has 17 amino acids. J was trimmed by 5 bases and V by 5 bases; bases with no gene match: 12. The chain has TRBV11-3 and TRBJ2-7; TRBD2 aligns across 13 bases. Sequences were obtained from sorted CD4+, CD8+, or CD8+CD57+ T cells (not recorded which) from PBMCs. The receptor comes from a human donor with aplastic anemia. As DNA, the CDR3 is TGTGCCAGCAGCCCCGGACTAGCGGGAGCGGGATGGGACGAGCAGTACTTC. As protein: CASSPGLAGAGWDEQYF.